This T cell receptor beta chain was observed in a study of siplizumab effects on memory and regulatory T cells. Using immunoSEQ multiplex PCR, the repertoire was profiled, and TCRdb retains in-frame clones only, with some absent. The sample includes some 97,000 clones, approximately 94% of them seen just once. Trimming removed 6 bases at V and 5 bases at J, with 11 bases between. Germline values: CDR1 SNHLY, CDR2 FYNNEI. This CDR3 comprises 12 residues. The sample consisted of non-Treg CD4+ T cells sorted from blood. The TCR originated in a human donor in good health. The J gene is TRBJ2-7, the V gene TRBV2, with D possibly matching TRBD1 (6 bases). DNA of the CDR3: TGTGCCAGCAGAACAGGGAAAAACGAGCAGTACTTC. Encoded protein: CASRTGKNEQYF.